The 8 T cell receptor beta chains listed next were all sequenced from one sample in a study of cytomegalovirus exposure and HLA in healthy donors (dated by TCRdb to about 2017). Library creation used the immunoSEQ multiplex PCR assay. For the multiplex PCR, a mixture combining 60 forward primers for TCR Vbeta segments and 13 reverse primers for TCR Jbeta segments was used. In TCRdb, the immuneACCESS table is reduced to in-frame sequences with V and J assigned. These tables do not hold every clone; where another copy was compared, an unresolved V gene accounts for under half, and the others remain unexplained. For this sample there are 120,000 to 150,000 clones; roughly 90% appear just once. The ten largest clonotypes hold around 0.51% of the sample. Specimen: PBMCs. These TCRs come from a woman aged 35 to 49 in good health and CMV-seronegative.

A single count supports this clone. The V and J genes are TRBV11-2 and TRBJ2-3; D is perhaps TRBD2 (6 bases). The CDR3 extends over 13 amino acids. Germline V gene lookup returns CDR1 SGHAT and CDR2 FQNNGV. V lost 1 base and J 6 bases, leaving 8 bases between the germline ends. Here the CDR3 DNA reads TGTGCCAGCAGCTTAGCGGGAGCGGATACGCAGTATTTT. Its protein product is CASSLAGADTQYF.

This rearrangement joins TRBV5-4 to TRBJ2-5; 12 bases fit TRBD2. This CDR3 is 16 amino acids long. Trimming at V came to 4 bases and at J to 5 bases, leaving 9 bases not matched to a gene. Germline CDR1 and CDR2: SGHNT and YYREEE (reference sequence). In DNA form, the CDR3 reads TGTGCCAGCAGCGAATCTAGCGGGAGGGCCCAGGAGACCCAGTACTTC. This translates into CASSESSGRAQETQYF.

This chain joins TRBV11-3 and TRBJ2-1; D might be TRBD2 (5 bases). Trimming pared 5 bases from V and 4 bases from J, leaving 18 bases between. The CDR3 has 16 amino acids. CDR1 and CDR2 (germline): SGHNT, YENEEA. In DNA, the CDR3 is TGTGCCAGCAGCCCGCTTAGCGTGGGCCTTTACAATGAGCAGTTCTTC. This translates into CASSPLSVGLYNEQFF.

In the case of this clone: Other DNA sequences within the sample encode an identical CDR3. CDR3 sequence reads: CASSVGLAGYEQYF. The CDR3 region has the DNA TGTGCCAGCAGCGTAGGGCTAGCGGGGTACGAGCAGTACTTC. The V and J genes are TRBV9 and TRBJ2-7; 9 bases line up with TRBD2. V gave up 0 bases and J gave up 4 bases; unmatched junction bases: 2. The CDR3 is 14 amino acids. Germline V gene data show CDR1 as SGDLS and CDR2 as YYNGEE. Filled out from reference TRBV9 and TRBJ2-7, the complete variable domain reads DSGVTQTPKHLITATGQRVTLRCSPRSGDLSVYWYQQSLDQGLQFLIQYYNGEERAKGNILERFSAQQFPDLHSELNLSSLELGDSALYFCASSVGLAGYEQYFGPGTRLTVT.

The CDR3 loop is CASSPPPDSSEQYF. CDR3 nucleotide sequence: TGCGCCAGCAGCCCTCCCCCGGACAGTTCGGAGCAGTACTTC. The chain joins TRBV5-1 to TRBJ2-7; D might be TRBD1 (6 bases). CDR1 is SGHRS, CDR2 YFSETQ, per germline. The V gene lost 4 bases and the J gene lost 7 bases, with 18 bases spanning the gap. CDR3 size: 14 residues.

The chain employs TRBV29-1 and TRBJ2-7; D is uncertain. The CDR3 runs to 12 residues. Deletions cut 5 bases from V and 0 bases from J, with 8 bases between. Germline V gives CDR1 SQVTM, CDR2 ANQGSEA. CDR3 loop: CSVWSSSYEQYF. As DNA, the CDR3 is TGCAGCGTTTGGTCCAGCTCCTACGAGCAGTACTTC.

The chain couples TRBV30 to TRBJ2-3; TRBD2 matches 9 bases. The CDR3 extends over 17 amino acids. The junction had 11 bases not matched to a gene; V was cut back by 3 bases and J by 1 base. Germline V CDR1 and CDR2: GTSNPN, SVGIG (reference sequence). CDR3 in amino acids: CAWRATSGPPGTDTQYF. The CDR3 DNA reads TGTGCCTGGAGAGCCACTAGCGGGCCCCCGGGCACAGATACGCAGTATTTT.

CDR3 region: CASGRAENTEAFF. The CDR3 DNA reads as TGTGCCAGCGGGAGGGCTGAAAACACTGAAGCTTTCTTT. The chain is built from TRBV6-5 and TRBJ1-1; no clear D gene. The CDR3 contains 13 residues. Trimming removed 8 bases from V and 2 bases from J, with 12 bases in between. Germline CDR1 reads MNHEY; CDR2 reads SVGAGI.